This T cell receptor beta chain was sequenced during a study of cytomegalovirus exposure and HLA in healthy donors. Study as a whole: Ancestry clustering placed 81% of a few hundred genotyped donors in the Caucasian-associated cluster.

Every donor was a healthy person donating bone marrow. PCR was performed using 60 Vbeta and 13 Jbeta primers. TCRdb keeps only in-frame clones here, not all; method: immunoSEQ multiplex PCR. In the table there are about 170,000 clones, approximately 84% of which are singletons. In the case of this clone: Its specificity is unknown.

Study-level points and caveats: It was 150 to 200 TCR beta chains that were listed as cytomegalovirus-associated.

Germline loops: CDR1 MGHDK, CDR2 SYGVNS. The CDR3 is made up of 15 amino acids. V gave up 2 bases and J gave up 1 base, with 11 bases separating them. Material: PBMCs. V is TRBV25-1 and J is TRBJ2-5; D gene uncertain. This receptor was identified in a man aged 25 to 40 in good health and CMV-seropositive. CDR3 in DNA: TGTGCCAGCAGTGAACTTACCCAGGCCCAAGAGACCCAGTACTTC. Translated, it gives CASSELTQAQETQYF.